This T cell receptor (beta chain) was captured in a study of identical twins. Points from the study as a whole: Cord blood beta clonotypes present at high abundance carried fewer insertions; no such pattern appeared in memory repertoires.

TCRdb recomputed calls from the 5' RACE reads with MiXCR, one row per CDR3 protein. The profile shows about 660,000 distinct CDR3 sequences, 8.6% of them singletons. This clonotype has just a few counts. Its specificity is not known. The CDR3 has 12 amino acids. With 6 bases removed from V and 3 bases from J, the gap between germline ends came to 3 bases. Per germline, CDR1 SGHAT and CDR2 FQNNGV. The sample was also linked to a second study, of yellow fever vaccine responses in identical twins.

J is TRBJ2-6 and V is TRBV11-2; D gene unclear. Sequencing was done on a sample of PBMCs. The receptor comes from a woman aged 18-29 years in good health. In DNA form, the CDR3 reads TGTGCCAGCAGAAATGGGGCCAACGTCCTGACTTTC. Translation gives CASRNGANVLTF. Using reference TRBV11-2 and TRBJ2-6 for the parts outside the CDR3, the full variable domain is EAGVAQSPRYKIIEKRQSVAFWCNPISGHATLYWYQQILGQGPKLLIQFQNNGVVDDSQLPKDRFSAERLKGVDSTLKIQPAKLEDSAVYLCASRNGANVLTFGAGSRLTVL.